Presented here are 23 T cell receptor beta chains from one specimen sequenced in a study of T cell repertoires in aging, cancer and after chemotherapy. TRB rearrangements spanning V, D and J were amplified using mixed TRB-A/B primers. TCRdb reprocessed the multiplex PCR reads with MiXCR, giving one entry per CDR3 protein. The sample has about 8,000 distinct CDR3 sequences; around 59% are singletons. Amplification of TCR beta used genomic DNA extracted from peripheral blood. The sequenced material came from blood. The origin of the receptors is a human donor with a solid tumor.

The chain has TRBV6-2 or TRBV6-3 and TRBJ2-7; D unresolved. V was trimmed by 5 bases and J by 2 bases, leaving 13 bases between them. Germline CDR1 is MNHEY and CDR2 is SVGEGT. The CDR3 totals 14 residues. The CDR3 DNA is TGTGCCAGCAGTCCCGAGGACGGTCCCTACGAGCAGTACTTC. Translation gives CASSPEDGPYEQYF.

The chain couples TRBV7-2 to TRBJ2-3, with 9 bases lining up with TRBD2. V shed 2 bases and J 0 bases; nucleotides not matched to a gene: 3. There are 16 residues in the CDR3. Germline V gene data show CDR1 as SGHTA and CDR2 as FQGNSA. CDR3 sequence reads: CASSLLGTSSTDTQYF. The CDR3 coding sequence is TGTGCCAGCAGCTTACTCGGGACTAGCAGCACAGATACGCAGTATTTT.

This chain connects TRBV30 to TRBJ2-1, with a weak D call TRBD2 (6 bases). Deletions cut 1 base from V and 12 bases from J, with 10 bases between. CDR1 is GTSNPN and CDR2 is SVGIG in the germline V gene (reference sequence). This CDR3 has 11 amino acids. Written as DNA, the CDR3 is TGTGCCTGGAGTGGGCGGGACGGGCAGTTCTTC. This codes for CAWSGRDGQFF.

This sequence joins TRBV7-9 and TRBJ2-1; 8 bases agree with TRBD2. Germline assignment: CDR1 SEHNR and CDR2 FQNEAQ (reference sequence). V gave up 5 bases and J gave up 9 bases; unmatched junction bases: 6. The CDR3 extends over 13 amino acids. The DNA of the CDR3 is TGTGCCAGCAGCCCTGGACTAGCTGGTGAGCAGTTCTTC. This gives the protein CASSPGLAGEQFF.

The V gene is TRBV12-3 or TRBV12-4, the J gene TRBJ1-2; D may be TRBD1 (6 bases). Trimming removed 6 bases at V and 1 base at J, with 15 bases between. The CDR3 extends over 15 amino acids. CDR3 DNA: TGTGCCAGCAGCCGCGGGACAAGCTATAACTATGGCTACACCTTC. The encoded protein is CASSRGTSYNYGYTF.

The chain carries TRBV20-1 and TRBJ2-1, with 10 bases that match TRBD2. The CDR3 is made up of 14 amino acids. Losses at the gene ends were 6 bases for V and 8 bases for J; bases not matched to a gene: 10. CDR1 is DFQATT and CDR2 is SNEGSKA in the germline V gene (reference sequence). The CDR3 sequence: CSAYLAGVRDEQFF. As DNA, the CDR3 is TGCAGTGCCTATCTAGCGGGAGTCAGAGATGAGCAGTTCTTC.

The chain uses TRBV10-1 and TRBJ2-5; D is possibly TRBD2 (6 bases). Germline loops: CDR1 WNHNN, CDR2 SYGVQD (reference sequence). V lost 0 bases, J lost 4 bases, and 15 bases lay in between. The CDR3 contains 16 residues. DNA for the CDR3: TGCGCCAGCAGTGAGTCCACTAGCCTAGGCGTAGAGACCCAGTACTTC. It translates to CASSESTSLGVETQYF.

This chain joins TRBV6-5 and TRBJ2-3, with a weak D call TRBD2 (6 bases). V gave up 0 bases and J gave up 6 bases, with 10 bases separating them. The V gene's germline CDR1 is MNHEY and CDR2 SVGAGI. CDR3 length: 14 amino acids. CDR3 in amino acids: CASSYSGRTDTQYF. The CDR3 DNA reads as TGTGCCAGCAGTTACTCGGGGAGGACGGATACGCAGTATTTT.

The chain joins TRBV6-6 to TRBJ1-5; tentative D call: TRBD1 (6 bases). The CDR3 totals 12 residues. Germline loops: CDR1 MNHNY, CDR2 SVGAGI (reference sequence). Trimming left V 5 bases short and J 4 bases short, with 6 bases between. The CDR3 region has the DNA TGTGCCAGCAGTGACAGGAATCAGCCCCAGCATTTT. Translated: CASSDRNQPQHF.

J is TRBJ2-1 and V is TRBV19; perhaps D is TRBD1 or TRBD2 (5 bases each). The CDR3 extends over 11 amino acids. Per germline, CDR1 LNHDA and CDR2 SQIVND (reference sequence). Trimming removed 9 bases at V and 9 bases at J, with 12 bases between. The DNA for the CDR3 is TGTGCCAGCAGTGAGGGGCCTGAGCAGTTCTTC. Protein sequence: CASSEGPEQFF.

This clonotype was observed a handful of times. The chain links TRBV29-1 to TRBJ2-2; no reliable D call. Germline assignment: CDR1 SQVTM and CDR2 ANQGSEA. Trimming removed 7 bases at V and 1 base at J, with 7 bases between. This CDR3 is built from 12 residues. The CDR3 loop reads CSAARNTGELFF. The CDR3 bases are TGCAGCGCGGCGAGGAACACCGGGGAGCTGTTTTTT.

This clonotype was detected a few times. The chain carries TRBV6-5 and TRBJ2-1; 9 bases line up with TRBD2. Germline V lookup: CDR1 MNHEY, CDR2 SVGAGI. The length of the CDR3 is 14 residues. The junction had 5 bases not matched to a gene; V was cut back by 4 bases and J by 7 bases. As DNA, the CDR3 is TGTGCCAGCAGTTCCGGGACTAGCTTAAATGAGCAGTTCTTC. Encoded protein: CASSSGTSLNEQFF.

In this sample, this clonotype turned up a few times. The genes are TRBV5-5 and TRBJ2-7, with 9 bases aligning to TRBD2. Per the germline V gene, CDR1 is SGHKS and CDR2 is YYEKEE (reference sequence). Trimming took 0 bases from V and 2 from J; bases not matched to a gene: 3. The CDR3 is 15 amino acids. CDR3: CASSLGLADAYEQYF. The CDR3 region has the DNA TGTGCCAGCAGCTTGGGACTAGCGGATGCCTACGAGCAGTACTTC.

V gene TRBV18 combines with J gene TRBJ1-5; 8 bases fit TRBD1. V lost 3 bases and J lost 0; bases outside the gene matches: 4. The CDR3 runs 16 residues. CDR1 is KGHSH and CDR2 is LQKENI in the germline V gene. The chain's CDR3 is CASSPGQGDSNQPQHF. CDR3 DNA: TGTGCCAGCTCACCCGGACAGGGAGATAGCAATCAGCCCCAGCATTTT.

The chain uses TRBV6-7 and TRBJ2-1; D gene uncertain. TRBV6-7 is assigned to the ORF class and has an uncertain function. The CDR3 is 13 residues long. The ends were cut back, 2 bases at V and 8 bases at J, with 10 bases in the middle. CDR3 sequence (DNA): TGTGCCAGCAGTTACACTCTAGGCGATGAGCAGTTCTTC. Its protein is CASSYTLGDEQFF.

This clonotype was detected a few times. The chain recombines TRBV20-1 with TRBJ1-2; no clear D. V shed 3 bases and J shed 8 bases, with 7 bases lying between them. This CDR3 comprises 10 residues. Germline CDR1 reads DFQATT; CDR2 reads SNEGSKA (reference sequence). The CDR3 DNA reads as TGCAGTGCTAGGAGAGACGGCTACACCTTC. Translated: CSARRDGYTF.

This clonotype was picked up a small number of times. The chain carries TRBV7-2 and TRBJ1-2; D not certain. Germline V gives CDR1 SGHTA, CDR2 FQGNSA. The V end was cut by 5 bases, the J end by 7 bases, with 17 bases between. The CDR3 contains 14 residues. CDR3 in amino acids: CASSPYEAQAGYTF. CDR3 DNA: TGTGCCAGCAGCCCTTACGAGGCCCAGGCTGGCTACACCTTC.

V and J are TRBV21-1 and TRBJ1-1; whether TRBD1, the table's D call, matches the DNA was not checked. TRBV21-1 is a recognized pseudogene. CDR3 size: 16 residues. CDR3 sequence: CASSLPGQGTDTEAFF. The CDR3 nucleotides read TGTGCCAGCAGTCTCCCGGGACAGGGGACGGACACTGAAGCTTTCTTT.

The chain uses TRBV6-5 and TRBJ1-1, with 12 bases aligning to TRBD1. The germline gives CDR1 MNHEY, CDR2 SVGAGI. There are 13 residues in the CDR3. With 5 bases clipped from V and 12 bases from J, the junction kept 7 bases outside the gene matches. CDR3 protein: CASSAGTGGNTFF. The CDR3 region has the DNA TGTGCCAGCAGTGCCGGGACAGGGGGCAATACTTTCTTT.

This clonotype showed up just once. The junction departs from germline at one end; a sequencing error may be responsible. V gene TRBV5-6 combines with J gene TRBJ1-1; D unresolved. CDR1 and CDR2 (germline): SGHDT, YYEEEE. The CDR3 loop spans 15 amino acids. CDR3 residues: CARSLRGSPRTEAFF. CDR3 DNA: TGTGCCAGAAGCTTGCGGGGTTCCCCCAGGACTGAAGCTTTCTTT. Complete variable domain (other parts from reference TRBV5-6 and TRBJ1-1): DAGVTQSPTHLIKTRGQQVTLRCSPKSGHDTVSWYQQALGQGPQFIFQYYEEEERQRGNFPDRFSGHQFPNYSSELNVNALLLGDSALYLCARSLRGSPRTEAFFGQGTRLTVV.

The chain uses TRBV5-6 and TRBJ2-2, with D perhaps TRBD1 or TRBD2 (5 bases each). Per the germline V gene, CDR1 is SGHDT and CDR2 is YYEEEE. Trimming pared 4 bases from V and 6 bases from J, leaving 19 bases between. The CDR3 covers 16 residues. CDR3 region: CASSLRGASMAGELFF. The CDR3 DNA sequence: TGTGCCAGCAGCCTCCGAGGGGCTAGTATGGCCGGGGAGCTGTTTTTT.

This clonotype is large. The chain carries TRBV29-1 and TRBJ1-2; D is perhaps TRBD1 (6 bases). Germline lookup yields CDR1 SQVTM and CDR2 ANQGSEA. The ends were cut back, 8 bases at V and 0 bases at J, with 10 bases in the middle. There are 12 residues in the CDR3. CDR3: CSIGQTNYGYTF. In nucleotides, the CDR3 is TGCAGCATAGGACAGACTAACTATGGCTACACCTTC.

The chain combines TRBV6-5 with TRBJ1-1, with 11 bases matching TRBD1. Losses at the gene ends were 2 bases for V and 0 bases for J; bases not matched to a gene: 8. The CDR3 length is 18 residues. Germline lookup yields CDR1 MNHEY and CDR2 SVGAGI. The CDR3 is CASSYTTRGQGVNTEAFF. The CDR3 bases are TGTGCCAGCAGTTACACAACTAGGGGACAGGGGGTGAACACTGAAGCTTTCTTT.